The 3 T cell receptor beta chains listed next were all sequenced from one sample in a study of T cell responses to AZD1222 COVID-19 vaccine. Method: immunoSEQ multiplex PCR; TCRdb's copy keeps in-frame clones and lacks some. Counted here are roughly 190,000 clones, 93% occurring once; the ten biggest clones make up approximately 4%. Sample: peripheral blood, taken on day 0 of AZD1222 vaccination. The receptor source for this set is an adult in good health.

This rearrangement joins TRBV10-1 to TRBJ2-1, with 7 bases identical to TRBD1. V was clipped by 6 bases and J by 4 bases; unmatched bases: 15. CDR1 is WNHNN, CDR2 SYGVQD, per germline (reference sequence). CDR3 length: 17 residues. As DNA, the CDR3 is TGCGCCAGCAGGCTTATTACAGGGGAAGGGGCGTACAATGAGCAGTTCTTC. This sequence encodes CASRLITGEGAYNEQFF.

The chain couples TRBV6-5 to TRBJ1-3; D not certain. The CDR3 sequence is 14 residues long. CDR1 is MNHEY, CDR2 SVGAGI, per germline. With 5 bases removed from V and 0 bases from J, the gap between germline ends came to 8 bases. DNA of the CDR3: TGTGCCAGCAGTCGGAGGACCTCTGGAAACACCATATATTTT. Its protein is CASSRRTSGNTIYF.

The chain combines TRBV11-2 with TRBJ2-7; TRBD1 matches 10 bases. The CDR3 sequence is 16 residues long. Per germline, CDR1 SGHAT and CDR2 FQNNGV. The ends lost 4 bases at V and 7 bases at J; junction bases unmatched: 13. The CDR3 DNA reads TGTGCCAGCAGCTCCACACCTCGACAGGGGGCTAAGGAGCAGTACTTC. It translates to CASSSTPRQGAKEQYF.